The clone carrying this TCR beta chain occurred a few times. PCR was performed a second time for about 7 to 11 cycles using a sample-barcoded 5' primer and a J-beta primer mix. From the 5' RACE reads, TCRdb called clonotypes with MiXCR, one entry per CDR3 protein. The sample yields 850,000 to 1,100,000 distinct CDR3 sequences, around two fifths seen once. The CDR3 has 12 amino acids. Trimming stripped 3 bases from V and 9 bases from J, with 9 bases between. This entry belongs to a study of blood T cells in healthy people across ages. The individuals who served as donors were healthy Caucasians living in Russia, aged roughly 6 to 90. The authors isolated at least 6 million PBMCs per sample.

V and J are TRBV12-3 or TRBV12-4 and TRBJ2-4, with D perhaps TRBD1 (6 bases). The sample taken for sequencing was blood. The clonotype originates from a man aged 18 to 29 in good health. This CDR3 reads CASSFDRSIQYF. The CDR3 nucleotides read TGTGCCAGCAGTTTTGACAGGTCCATTCAGTACTTC.